This TCR beta chain was recorded in a study of STAT5B mutations in CD4+ large granular lymphocyte leukemia. Germline CDR1 reads MNHNS; CDR2 reads SASEGT. The ends lost 0 bases at V and 6 bases at J; junction bases unmatched: 7. The CDR3 contains 16 residues. Broader study findings: No patients shared main leukemic clonotypes, though roughly 23% appeared at low frequency elsewhere.

Healthy controls were blood donor buffy coats. A remark on this clone: What it binds is not known.

Sequencing was at survey level. Using immunoSEQ multiplex PCR, the repertoire was profiled, and TCRdb retains in-frame clones only, with some absent. In the table there are about 35,000 clones, 65% to 70% of which are singletons. V and J are TRBV6-1 and TRBJ2-1; TRBD2 matches 8 bases. This clonotype was sampled from a human donor in good health. Sequenced input: CD4+ T cells from blood buffy coats. The CDR3 here is CASSEALFSGVNEQFF. CDR3 nucleotides: TGTGCCAGCAGTGAAGCGCTCTTTAGCGGGGTCAATGAGCAGTTCTTC.